This T cell receptor beta chain came from a study of blood T cell repertoires in COVID-19. The V end lost 5 bases, the J end lost 0 bases, and 7 bases lay between the germline ends. The CDR3 length is 14 residues. Germline V gives CDR1 SEHNR, CDR2 FQNEAQ (reference sequence). Only in-frame clones appear in the TCRdb table, and some are missing; sequencing was by immunoSEQ multiplex PCR. Of 250,000 to 300,000 clones listed, about nine tenths are singletons. The source is a woman aged 25 to 39 with active or convalescent COVID-19. The sequenced sample consisted of peripheral blood. This sequence joins TRBV7-9 and TRBJ1-4, with unresolved D. Here the CDR3 reads CASSQQSTNEKLFF. CDR3 nucleotide sequence: TGTGCCAGCAGCCAACAATCAACTAATGAAAAACTGTTTTTT.